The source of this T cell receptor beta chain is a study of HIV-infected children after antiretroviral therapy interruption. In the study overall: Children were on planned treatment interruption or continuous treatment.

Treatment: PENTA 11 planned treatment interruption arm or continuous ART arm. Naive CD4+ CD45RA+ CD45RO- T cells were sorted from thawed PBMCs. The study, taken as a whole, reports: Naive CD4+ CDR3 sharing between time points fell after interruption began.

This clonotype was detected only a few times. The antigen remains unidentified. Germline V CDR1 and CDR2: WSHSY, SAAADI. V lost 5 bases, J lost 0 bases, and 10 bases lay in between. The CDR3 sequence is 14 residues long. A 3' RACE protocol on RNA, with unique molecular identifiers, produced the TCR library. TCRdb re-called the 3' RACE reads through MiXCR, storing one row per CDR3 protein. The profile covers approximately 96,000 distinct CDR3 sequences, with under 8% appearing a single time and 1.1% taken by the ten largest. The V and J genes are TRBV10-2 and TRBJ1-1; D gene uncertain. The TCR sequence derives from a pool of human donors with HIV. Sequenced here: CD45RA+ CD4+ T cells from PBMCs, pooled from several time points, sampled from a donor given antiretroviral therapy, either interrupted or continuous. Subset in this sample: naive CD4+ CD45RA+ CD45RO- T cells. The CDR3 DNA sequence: TGCGCCAGCAGTCCGACGGAAGTGAACACTGAAGCTTTCTTT. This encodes CASSPTEVNTEAFF.